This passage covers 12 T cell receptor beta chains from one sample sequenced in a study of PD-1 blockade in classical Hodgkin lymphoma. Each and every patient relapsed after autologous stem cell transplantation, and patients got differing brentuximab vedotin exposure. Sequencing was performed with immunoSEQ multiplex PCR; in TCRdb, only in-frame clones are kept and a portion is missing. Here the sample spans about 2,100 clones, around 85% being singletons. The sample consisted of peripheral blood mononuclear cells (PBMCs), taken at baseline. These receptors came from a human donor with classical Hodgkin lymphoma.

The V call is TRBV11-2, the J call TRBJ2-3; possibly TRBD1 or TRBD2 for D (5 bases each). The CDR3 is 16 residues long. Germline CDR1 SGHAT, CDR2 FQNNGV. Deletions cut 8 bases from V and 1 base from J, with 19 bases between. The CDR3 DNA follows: TGTGCCAGCCCCCCCCCAGGGCCCGGGGGCACAGATACGCAGTATTTT. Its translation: CASPPPGPGGTDTQYF.

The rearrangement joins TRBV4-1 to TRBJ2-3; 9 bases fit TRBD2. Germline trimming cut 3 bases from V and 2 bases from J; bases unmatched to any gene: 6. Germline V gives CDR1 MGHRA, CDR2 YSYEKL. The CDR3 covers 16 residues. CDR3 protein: CASSHILAGITDTQYF. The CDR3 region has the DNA TGCGCCAGCAGCCACATCCTAGCGGGGATCACAGATACGCAGTATTTT.

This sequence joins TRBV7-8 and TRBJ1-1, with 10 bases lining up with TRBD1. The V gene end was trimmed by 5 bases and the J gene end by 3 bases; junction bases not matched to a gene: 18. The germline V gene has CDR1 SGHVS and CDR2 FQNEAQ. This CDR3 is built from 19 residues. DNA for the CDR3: TGTGCCAGCAGCCACCGGGACAGGGGCCCCTGGGGGAGTGACACTGAAGCTTTCTTT. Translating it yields CASSHRDRGPWGSDTEAFF.

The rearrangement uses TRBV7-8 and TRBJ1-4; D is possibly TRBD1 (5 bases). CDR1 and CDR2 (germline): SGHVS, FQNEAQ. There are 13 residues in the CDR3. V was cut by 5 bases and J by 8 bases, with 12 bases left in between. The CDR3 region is CASSRTSTEKLFF. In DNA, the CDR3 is TGTGCCAGCAGCAGGACATCAACGGAAAAACTGTTTTTT.

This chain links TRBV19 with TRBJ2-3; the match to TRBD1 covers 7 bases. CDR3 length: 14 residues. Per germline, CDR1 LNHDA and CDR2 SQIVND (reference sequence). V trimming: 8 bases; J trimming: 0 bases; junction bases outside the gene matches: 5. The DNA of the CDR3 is TGTGCCAGTGGTGGGACAGCTAGCACAGATACGCAGTATTTT. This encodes CASGGTASTDTQYF.

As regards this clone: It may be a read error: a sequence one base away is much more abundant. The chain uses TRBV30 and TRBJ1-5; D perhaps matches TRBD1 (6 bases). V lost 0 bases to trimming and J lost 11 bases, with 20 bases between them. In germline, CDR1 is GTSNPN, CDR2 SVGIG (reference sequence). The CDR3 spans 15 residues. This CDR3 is CAWSVGGRGRQSQHF. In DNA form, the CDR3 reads TGTGCCTGGAGTGTAGGGGGGAGGGGTCGCCAGTCCCAGCATTTT.

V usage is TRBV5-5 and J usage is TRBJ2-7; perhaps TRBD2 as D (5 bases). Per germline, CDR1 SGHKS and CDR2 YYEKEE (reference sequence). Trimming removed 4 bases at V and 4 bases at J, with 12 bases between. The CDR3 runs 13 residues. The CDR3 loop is CASSLGSGYEQYF. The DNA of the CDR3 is TGTGCCAGCAGCCTCGGATCGGGATACGAGCAGTACTTC.

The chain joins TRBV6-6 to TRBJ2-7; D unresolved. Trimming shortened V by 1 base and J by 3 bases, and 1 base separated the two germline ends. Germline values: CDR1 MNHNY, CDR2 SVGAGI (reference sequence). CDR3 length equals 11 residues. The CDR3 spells CASSYFYEQYF. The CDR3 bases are TGTGCCAGCAGTTACTTCTACGAGCAGTACTTC.

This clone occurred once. The CDR3 DNA sequence: TGTGCCAGCAGTGACTCATTAGCCGGGACAGGGGGCGGCACAGATACGCAGTATTTT. It codes for CASSDSLAGTGGGTDTQYF. The chain couples TRBV6-4 to TRBJ2-3; TRBD1 agrees at 12 bases. J gave up 1 base and V 0 bases, and 8 bases lay outside the gene matches. Germline V gene data show CDR1 as MRHNA and CDR2 as SNTAGT. The CDR3 totals 19 residues.

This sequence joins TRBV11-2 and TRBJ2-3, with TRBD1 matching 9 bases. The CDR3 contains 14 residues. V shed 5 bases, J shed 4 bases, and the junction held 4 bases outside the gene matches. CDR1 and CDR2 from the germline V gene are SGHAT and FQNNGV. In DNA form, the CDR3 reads TGTGCCAGCAGCACCTGGACAGGGGCAGATACGCAGTATTTT. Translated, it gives CASSTWTGADTQYF.

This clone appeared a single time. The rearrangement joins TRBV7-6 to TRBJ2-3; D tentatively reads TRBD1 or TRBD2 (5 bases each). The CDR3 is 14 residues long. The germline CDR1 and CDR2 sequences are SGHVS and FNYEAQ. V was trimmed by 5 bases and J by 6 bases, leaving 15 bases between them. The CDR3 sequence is CASSAPRGLDTQYF. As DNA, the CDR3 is TGTGCCAGCAGCGCGCCGAGGGGTTTGGATACGCAGTATTTT.

The CDR3, as DNA: TGTGCCAGCAGCCCGACCGGCGCCGGGGAGCTGTTTTTT. It encodes CASSPTGAGELFF. This chain uses TRBV11-3 with TRBJ2-2; D unclear. CDR1 and CDR2 (germline): SGHNT, YENEEA. This CDR3 contains 13 residues. Trimming took 5 bases from V and 6 from J, leaving 10 bases between them.